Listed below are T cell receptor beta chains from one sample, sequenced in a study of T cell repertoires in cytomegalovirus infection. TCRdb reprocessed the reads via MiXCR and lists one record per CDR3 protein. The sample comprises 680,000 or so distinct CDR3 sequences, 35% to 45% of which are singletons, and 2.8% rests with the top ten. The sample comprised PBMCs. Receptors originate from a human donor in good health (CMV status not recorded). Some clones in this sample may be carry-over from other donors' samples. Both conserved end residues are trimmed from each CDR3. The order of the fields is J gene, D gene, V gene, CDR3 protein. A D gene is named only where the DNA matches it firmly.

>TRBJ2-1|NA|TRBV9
ASSVFDTGSSYNEQF
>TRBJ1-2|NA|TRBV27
ASSPPGRHGYT
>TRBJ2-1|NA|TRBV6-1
ASSLPRGGSSYNEQF
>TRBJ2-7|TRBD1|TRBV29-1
SVVPGQGEQY
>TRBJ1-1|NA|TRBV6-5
ASSSGDLFGAF
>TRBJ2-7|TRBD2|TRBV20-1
SATLAGPLSQY
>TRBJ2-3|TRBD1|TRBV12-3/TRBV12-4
ASSSRTGRDTQY
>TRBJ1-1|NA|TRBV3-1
ASSQDAGGARAEAF
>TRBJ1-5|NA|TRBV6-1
ASSEVRGLVRPQH
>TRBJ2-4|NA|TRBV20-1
SARQGIAKNIQY
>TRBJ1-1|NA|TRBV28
ASGKWIRGNTEAF
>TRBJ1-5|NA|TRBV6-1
ASSPGHHQPQH
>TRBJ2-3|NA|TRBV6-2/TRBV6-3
ASLPGRRTEDTQY
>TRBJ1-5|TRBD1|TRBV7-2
ASSLVRGRGSNQPAH
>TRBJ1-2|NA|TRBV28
ASSPGPGSNYGYT
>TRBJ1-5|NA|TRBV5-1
ASSLDTGPGPQH
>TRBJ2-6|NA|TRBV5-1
ASTPGVSSGAHVLP
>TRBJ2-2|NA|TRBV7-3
ASSLRRPRNTGELF
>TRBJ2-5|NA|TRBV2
ASSGGQLETQY
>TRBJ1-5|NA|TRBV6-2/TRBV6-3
ASTSLNINQPQH
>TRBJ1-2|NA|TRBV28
ASKVSGVYGYT
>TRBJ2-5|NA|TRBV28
ASTTSKETQY
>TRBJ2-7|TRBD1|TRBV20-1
SASLGQAKYEQY
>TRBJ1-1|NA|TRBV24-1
ATRPRVGGATEAF
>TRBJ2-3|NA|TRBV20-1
SARAPQGRTDTQY
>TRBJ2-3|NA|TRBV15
ATSAILTDTQY
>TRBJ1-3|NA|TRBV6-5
ASHPGMRGNTIY
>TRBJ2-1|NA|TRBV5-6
ASGPWNEQF
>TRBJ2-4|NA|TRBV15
ATSRDGGAIQY
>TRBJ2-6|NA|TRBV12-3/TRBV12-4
ASSTGRHLSGANVLT
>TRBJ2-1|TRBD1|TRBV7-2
ASSRDRDTGVYNEQF
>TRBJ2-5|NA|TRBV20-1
SALGSEETQY